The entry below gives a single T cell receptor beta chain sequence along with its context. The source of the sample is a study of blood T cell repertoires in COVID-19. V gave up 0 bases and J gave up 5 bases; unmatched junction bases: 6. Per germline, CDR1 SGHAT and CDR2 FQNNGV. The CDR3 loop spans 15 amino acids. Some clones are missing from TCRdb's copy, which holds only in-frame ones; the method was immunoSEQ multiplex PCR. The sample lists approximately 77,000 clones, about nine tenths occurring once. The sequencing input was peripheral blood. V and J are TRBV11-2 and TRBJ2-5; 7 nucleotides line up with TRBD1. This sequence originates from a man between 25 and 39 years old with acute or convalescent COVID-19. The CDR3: CASSLDGRGRETQYF. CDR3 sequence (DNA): TGTGCCAGCAGCTTAGATGGAAGGGGGCGGGAGACCCAGTACTTC.